The 13 T cell receptor beta chains presented below share a single source sample, sequenced in a study of blood T cell repertoires in COVID-19. The table came from immunoSEQ multiplex PCR; TCRdb's copy has only in-frame clones and leaves some out. The sample carries 90,000 to 100,000 clones, under 90% recorded once. The sample consisted of peripheral blood. The source is a man in his sixties with COVID-19, enrolled during active disease.

The rearrangement uses TRBV6-5 and TRBJ2-3; D is perhaps TRBD1 (5 bases). CDR3 length: 11 amino acids. Germline V gives CDR1 MNHEY, CDR2 SVGAGI. Deletions cut 8 bases from V and 6 bases from J, with 9 bases between. The CDR3 reads CASSRGDTQYF. The CDR3, as DNA: TGTGCCAGCTCAAGGGGTGATACGCAGTATTTT.

The table lists this clone with a few counts. The V call is TRBV5-4, the J call TRBJ2-3; 9 positions agree with TRBD2. The CDR3 is 17 residues long. The V and J ends lost 0 bases and 0 bases, in that order; junction bases with no gene match: 5. Germline assignment: CDR1 SGHNT and CDR2 YYREEE (reference sequence). This chain's CDR3 is CASSLARAGGSTDTQYF. The CDR3 nucleotides read TGTGCCAGCAGCTTGGCGAGGGCGGGAGGGAGCACAGATACGCAGTATTTT.

This chain joins TRBV18 and TRBJ2-2; 8 nucleotides agree with TRBD1. V dropped 6 bases and J dropped 1; count of bases not matched to a gene: 7. The CDR3 covers 16 residues. Per the germline V gene, CDR1 is KGHSH and CDR2 is LQKENI. CDR3 bases: TGTGCCAGCTCGCCGCAGGGGGCGGGGAACACCGGGGAGCTGTTTTTT. It specifies CASSPQGAGNTGELFF.

This clone was counted a few times. One junction end disagrees with the germline gene, perhaps due to a read error. This chain uses TRBV3-1 (or the pseudogene TRBV3-2) with TRBJ2-5, with 7 nucleotides matching TRBD1. Germline CDR1 reads LGHDT; CDR2 reads YNNKEL (reference sequence). CDR3 length: 10 residues. Here the CDR3 DNA reads TGTGCCAGCAGCCCAGGGACAGCCGACTTC. The encoded protein is CASSPGTADF.

The rearrangement uses TRBV5-4 and TRBJ2-1, with a weak D call TRBD2 (6 bases). The CDR3 is 15 amino acids. V shed 4 bases and J shed 0 bases, with 11 bases lying between them. Germline V gene data show CDR1 as SGHNT and CDR2 as YYREEE (reference sequence). The CDR3 bases are TGTGCCAGCAGCGTCCAGCGGGTCTCCTACAATGAGCAGTTCTTC. Translated: CASSVQRVSYNEQFF.

The chain recombines TRBV19 with TRBJ1-6; D not resolved. Trimming removed 3 bases from V and 5 bases from J, with 8 bases in between. The CDR3 length is 14 residues. Germline CDR1 reads LNHDA; CDR2 reads SQIVND (reference sequence). The CDR3 loop reads CASSIGLDNSPLHF. DNA of the CDR3: TGTGCCAGTAGTATTGGGCTGGATAATTCACCCCTCCACTTT.

V is TRBV18 and J is TRBJ1-5; D might be TRBD1 (6 bases). Per germline, CDR1 KGHSH and CDR2 LQKENI. V gave up 2 bases and J gave up 1 base, with 18 bases separating them. This CDR3 contains 18 residues. The chain's CDR3 is CASSPVNRGGQSNQPQHF. DNA of the CDR3: TGTGCCAGCTCACCAGTGAATCGGGGGGGCCAAAGCAATCAGCCCCAGCATTTT.

V is TRBV5-4 and J is TRBJ2-2; the D gene is possibly TRBD2 (5 bases). Germline V gives CDR1 SGHNT, CDR2 YYREEE (reference sequence). Trimming left V 0 bases short and J 3 bases short, with 12 bases between. The CDR3 has 16 amino acids. The CDR3 region has the DNA TGTGCCAGCAGCTTGGCACTAGGGTATTACACCGGGGAGCTGTTTTTT. Amino acid sequence: CASSLALGYYTGELFF.

The genes are TRBV7-9 and TRBJ1-3; 9 nucleotides line up with TRBD1. V shed 0 bases and J 0 bases; nucleotides not matched to a gene: 9. The germline CDR1 and CDR2 sequences are SEHNR and FQNEAQ (reference sequence). This CDR3 is built from 19 residues. DNA of the CDR3: TGTGCCAGCAGCTTAGCGGCGGGGACAGGGCCGCGCTCTGGAAACACCATATATTTT. This translates into CASSLAAGTGPRSGNTIYF.

This clone occurred once. The genes are TRBV4-2 and TRBJ2-7, with TRBD2 matching over 9 bases. The CDR3 runs 15 residues. The V and J ends lost 2 bases and 2 bases, in that order; junction bases with no gene match: 4. Per the germline V gene, CDR1 is LGHNA and CDR2 is YNFKEQ. The CDR3 DNA reads TGTGCCAGCAGCCAATCTAGCGGGGCGGCCTACGAGCAGTACTTC. Protein product: CASSQSSGAAYEQYF.

This clone was detected once. The V call is TRBV10-1, the J call TRBJ1-3, with D possibly being TRBD1 (6 bases). Germline CDR1 and CDR2: WNHNN and SYGVQD (reference sequence). The CDR3 sequence is 16 residues long. Trimming cost V 3 bases and J 3 bases, with 15 bases left between them. The CDR3 nucleotides are TGCGCCAGCAGTGATGCCGGGACACCCTTTGGAAACACCATATATTTT. Translated: CASSDAGTPFGNTIYF.

The chain employs TRBV7-6 and TRBJ2-7; 9 nucleotides match TRBD1. The J segment lost 1 base and the V segment lost 0 bases, leaving 4 bases of the junction unmatched. This CDR3 has 16 amino acids. From germline, CDR1 is SGHVS and CDR2 FNYEAQ. DNA for the CDR3: TGTGCCAGCAGCTTAGCGCGGGGACAGGGTTCCTACGAGCAGTACTTC. Protein product: CASSLARGQGSYEQYF.

The rearrangement uses TRBV3-1 (or the pseudogene TRBV3-2) and TRBJ1-4; 10 nucleotides match TRBD1. V was pared by 3 bases and J by 6 bases, with 4 bases of the junction left unmatched. This CDR3 is 15 amino acids long. The germline CDR1 and CDR2 sequences are LGHDT and YNNKEL (reference sequence). The CDR3 DNA reads as TGTGCCAGCAGCCACACCGGGACAGGGGATGAAAAACTGTTTTTT. This translates into CASSHTGTGDEKLFF.